The rows below give T cell receptor beta chains drawn from one sample of a study of response to subunit inactivated influenza vaccine. MiXCR, run by TCRdb on the RT-PCR reads, gives a single entry per CDR3 protein. The data show about 700,000 distinct CDR3 sequences, about 14% seen once. Source: PBMCs from blood, taken 14 days before vaccination. The receptors shown here come from a man between 45 and 60 years old who received an inactivated influenza vaccine. Each CDR3 is given with its conserved first and last residue. D genes are given only for firm matches. The size entry is marked missing in some rows and otherwise reads once, few, many or a size class.

clone size | J gene | V gene | D gene | CDR3 protein | CDR3 DNA
few | TRBJ2-1 | TRBV4-3 | - | CASSQDGSLGGYNEQFF | TGCGCCAGCAGCCAAGACGGGAGCCTCGGGGGATACAATGAGCAGTTCTTC
many | TRBJ2-1 | TRBV15 | TRBD2 | CATSRGLAGSNNEQFF | TGTGCCACCAGCAGGGGACTAGCGGGGTCCAACAATGAGCAGTTCTTC
few | TRBJ2-3 | TRBV12-3/TRBV12-4 | TRBD2 | CASSTTSGRGTQYF | TGTGCCAGCAGTACGACTAGCGGGAGAGGTACGCAGTATTTT
few | TRBJ2-2 | TRBV7-9 | TRBD2 | CASSLMGLARTGELFF | TGTGCCAGCAGCTTAATGGGACTAGCTCGCACCGGGGAGCTGTTTTTT
- | TRBJ2-7 | TRBV4-2 | TRBD2 | CASSQDRPGLAGEQYF | TGTGCCAGCAGCCAAGATCGACCGGGACTAGCGGGAGAGCAGTACTTC
many | TRBJ2-1 | TRBV6-1 | TRBD2 | CASSPNLAGDRYNEQFF | TGTGCCAGCAGCCCAAACCTAGCGGGGGACCGGTACAATGAGCAGTTCTTC
few | TRBJ2-7 | TRBV29-1 | TRBD2 | CSVELAGDGLKYEQYF | TGCAGCGTTGAACTAGCGGGAGACGGACTTAAATACGAGCAGTACTTC
- | TRBJ2-1 | TRBV20-1 | - | CSASKVIAGRYREQFF | TGCAGTGCTAGTAAAGTGATCGCGGGACGTTATCGTGAGCAGTTCTTC
few | TRBJ2-5 | TRBV7-2 | - | CASSLAGPGPETQYF | TGTGCCAGCAGCTTAGCGGGACCCGGCCCCGAGACCCAGTACTTC
- | TRBJ2-3 | TRBV3-1 | - | CASSQDVQGSDTQYF | TGTGCCAGCAGCCAAGATGTGCAGGGCTCAGATACGCAGTATTTT
- | TRBJ2-7 | TRBV7-9 | - | CASSSPGFEQYF | TGTGCCAGCAGCTCTCCAGGGTTCGAGCAGTACTTC
- | TRBJ2-3 | TRBV20-1 | - | CSVWGRTDTQYF | TGCAGTGTTTGGGGGCGCACAGATACGCAGTATTTT
few | TRBJ2-7 | TRBV5-6 | - | CASSLAEYKPLEQYF | TGTGCCAGCAGCTTGGCCGAATACAAACCCCTCGAGCAGTACTTC
few | TRBJ2-6 | TRBV4-3 | - | CASSPDVGANVLTF | TGCGCCAGCAGCCCGGACGTGGGGGCCAACGTCCTGACTTTC
few | TRBJ2-3 | TRBV12-3/TRBV12-4 | - | CASSGYRFALHGTQYF | TGTGCCAGCAGTGGCTACAGGTTTGCACTACACGGTACGCAGTATTTT
few | TRBJ2-1 | TRBV12-3/TRBV12-4 | - | CASTPSVRSYNEQFF | TGTGCCAGCACCCCTAGCGTACGGTCCTACAATGAGCAGTTCTTC
few | TRBJ2-1 | TRBV29-1 | TRBD1 | CSVVKGDRSNEQFF | TGCAGCGTCGTAAAGGGGGACAGATCCAATGAGCAGTTCTTC
once | TRBJ2-7 | TRBV4-1 | - | CASSRTYSYEQYF | TGCGCCAGCAGCCGGACATACTCCTACGAGCAGTACTTC
many | TRBJ2-7 | TRBV20-1 | - | CSALIRGPAYEQYF | TGCAGTGCACTCATCCGAGGGCCGGCCTACGAGCAGTACTTC
few | TRBJ1-6 | TRBV20-1 | - | CSARGPRPLHF | TGCAGTGCTAGAGGACCCCGACCCCTCCACTTT
- | TRBJ2-1 | TRBV7-2 | TRBD2 | CASSYDSGRVYEQFF | TGTGCCAGCAGCTATGATAGCGGGAGGGTCTATGAGCAGTTCTTC
few | TRBJ2-1 | TRBV7-8 | TRBD2 | CASSFGISGPWGNEQFF | TGTGCCAGCAGCTTTGGGATTAGCGGGCCTTGGGGCAATGAGCAGTTCTTC
few | TRBJ1-1 | TRBV20-1 | - | CRGRRMNTEAFF | TGCAGGGGAAGACGCATGAACACTGAAGCTTTCTTT
- | TRBJ2-5 | TRBV28 | TRBD1 | CASRDRGRTGGETQYF | TGTGCCAGCAGGGATCGGGGGCGGACAGGGGGGGAGACCCAGTACTTC
few | TRBJ2-3 | TRBV12-3/TRBV12-4 | - | CASSKSGAPSTDTQYF | TGTGCCAGCAGTAAATCGGGAGCCCCTAGCACAGATACGCAGTATTTT
- | TRBJ2-2 | TRBV19 | TRBD1 | CASSIRSPGQGPGELFF | TGTGCCAGTAGTATTCGCTCTCCGGGACAGGGTCCCGGGGAGCTGTTTTTT
many | TRBJ2-1 | TRBV20-1 | TRBD1 | CSALGQMTYNEQFF | TGCAGTGCTTTGGGACAGATGACCTACAATGAGCAGTTCTTC
many | TRBJ2-2 | TRBV7-2 | - | CASSTDGTNTGELFF | TGTGCCAGCAGCACCGACGGGACCAACACCGGGGAGCTGTTTTTT
- | TRBJ2-3 | TRBV7-2 | - | CASSQWGDTQYF | TGTGCCAGCAGCCAATGGGGAGATACGCAGTATTTT
- | TRBJ2-1 | TRBV2 | TRBD1 | CASRIDRGTYNEQFF | TGTGCCAGCAGAATAGACAGGGGTACCTACAATGAGCAGTTCTTC
few | TRBJ2-7 | TRBV20-1 | - | CSADTHYEQYF | TGCAGTGCTGACACCCATTACGAGCAGTACTTC
- | TRBJ2-1 | TRBV12-3/TRBV12-4 | - | CASSLPLRNGNEQFF | TGTGCCAGCAGTTTACCCCTCCGTAACGGCAATGAGCAGTTCTTC
few | TRBJ2-5 | TRBV5-1 | - | CASSLGPGQQETQYF | TGCGCCAGCAGCTTGGGGCCGGGACAACAAGAGACCCAGTACTTC
few | TRBJ2-1 | TRBV20-1 | - | CSARRPQGRNEQFF | TGCAGTGCTAGGAGACCACAGGGCCGAAATGAGCAGTTCTTC
- | TRBJ2-3 | TRBV4-3 | TRBD1 | CASSQDWDREGTQYF | TGCGCCAGCAGCCAAGATTGGGACAGGGAGGGTACGCAGTATTTT
many | TRBJ2-2 | TRBV15 | - | CATSRDLRRAGELFF | TGTGCCACCAGCAGAGATCTTAGGAGGGCCGGGGAGCTGTTTTTT
- | TRBJ2-5 | TRBV28 | - | CASSTSVETQYF | TGTGCCAGCAGCACCTCGGTGGAGACCCAGTACTTC
- | TRBJ2-5 | TRBV6-2/TRBV6-3 | - | CASSQQGGMRETQYF | TGTGCCAGCAGTCAGCAGGGGGGGATGAGAGAGACCCAGTACTTC
many | TRBJ2-5 | TRBV7-8 | - | CASSFSKETQYF | TGTGCCAGCAGCTTTTCCAAAGAGACCCAGTACTTC
many | TRBJ2-3 | TRBV28 | TRBD2 | CASSSLLTSELTDTQYF | TGTGCCAGCAGTTCCCTTTTGACTAGCGAGCTCACAGATACGCAGTATTTT
- | TRBJ1-5 | TRBV19 | TRBD1 | CASSWDRGGNQPQHF | TGTGCCAGTAGTTGGGACAGGGGAGGCAATCAGCCCCAGCATTTT
few | TRBJ2-1 | TRBV6-5 | TRBD2 | CASSYSGPGLAGGLNEQFF | TGTGCCAGCAGTTACTCAGGGCCTGGTTTAGCGGGAGGCCTGAATGAGCAGTTCTTC
few | TRBJ2-1 | TRBV20-1 | - | CSAVAENNEQFF | TGCAGTGCTGTAGCGGAGAACAATGAGCAGTTCTTC
few | TRBJ2-5 | TRBV27 | TRBD2 | CASSLLASGGAQETQYF | TGTGCCAGCAGTTTACTGGCTAGCGGGGGGGCTCAAGAGACCCAGTACTTC
- | TRBJ2-3 | TRBV9 | - | CASSVAGNVPTDTQYF | TGTGCCAGCAGCGTGGCCGGTAATGTCCCTACAGATACGCAGTATTTT
few | TRBJ2-5 | TRBV19 | TRBD2 | CASSMEGSSGGPWRTETQYF | TGTGCCAGTAGTATGGAAGGGTCTAGCGGGGGGCCATGGAGGACAGAGACCCAGTACTTC
many | TRBJ2-1 | TRBV11-1 | - | CASSLAGTPNNEQFF | TGTGCCAGCAGCTTAGCCGGGACACCTAACAATGAGCAGTTCTTC
few | TRBJ1-5 | TRBV6-9 | - | CASSVGGANSNQPQHF | TGTGCCAGCAGTGTCGGGGGGGCGAATAGCAATCAGCCCCAGCATTTT